Listed below are T cell receptor beta chains from one sample, sequenced in a study of blood T cells in healthy people across ages. TCRdb processed the 5' RACE reads anew with MiXCR; each CDR3 protein has one entry. The sample has fewer than 900,000 distinct CDR3 sequences; around 40% are singletons. Sequenced: blood. The receptor source for this set is a woman in her sixties or seventies in good health. CDR3s include the opening cysteine and the closing phenylalanine or tryptophan. D genes are given only for firm matches. A clone size is listed for some rows: how often the clone was seen (once, few, many), or a class if it is expanded.

d_call	j_call	v_call	clone_size	cdr3_nt	cdr3_aa
TRBD1	TRBJ1-4	TRBV20-1	once	TGCAGTGCTAGGGGACAGTATGAAAAACTGTTTTTT	CSARGQYEKLFF
TRBD1	TRBJ1-2	TRBV7-9	once	TGTGCCAGCAGCTTAGCCGGACAGGGGCCAGGGGACTATGGCTACACCTTC	CASSLAGQGPGDYGYTF
-	TRBJ2-7	TRBV6-2/TRBV6-3	-	TGTGCCAGCAAACCCAGGGTTCCCTCCTACGAGCAGTACTTC	CASKPRVPSYEQYF
-	TRBJ1-2	TRBV3-1	-	TGTGCCAGCAGCCAAGAGGCCCGCCGGGGCTACACCTTC	CASSQEARRGYTF
-	TRBJ1-2	TRBV6-5	-	TGTGCCAGCAAGCAGACAGAGAACTATGGCTACACCTTC	CASKQTENYGYTF
-	TRBJ2-5	TRBV6-2/TRBV6-3	many	TGTGCCAGCAGTTACTCGGAGACCCAGTACTTC	CASSYSETQYF
TRBD1	TRBJ2-5	TRBV10-3	few	TGTGCCATCAGTGAGCCTCAGGGGGCCCCGCTGCAGGGGGAGACCCAGTACTTC	CAISEPQGAPLQGETQYF
TRBD2	TRBJ2-7	TRBV28	few	TGTGCCAGCAGCAGCGGGACCGCAGACTACGAGCAGTACTTC	CASSSGTADYEQYF
TRBD1	TRBJ2-5	TRBV6-5	-	TGTGCCAGCAGTCAAAACAGGGGGTGGGAGACCCAGTACTTC	CASSQNRGWETQYF
-	TRBJ2-5	TRBV6-1	-	TGTGCCAGCAGTGGCCGGGACAAACAAGAGCAGTACTTC	CASSGRDKQEQYF
TRBD2	TRBJ2-5	TRBV4-2	many	TGTGCCAGCAGCCAAGGACTAGCGGGCCAAGAGACCCAGTACTTC	CASSQGLAGQETQYF
TRBD1	TRBJ2-5	TRBV18	many	TGTGCCAGCTCGCATTCGGACAGGGTGGAGACCCAGTACTTC	CASSHSDRVETQYF
TRBD2	TRBJ2-2	TRBV4-3	-	TGCGCCAGCAGCCAAGATCGTGCTAGCGGGAGTAACACCGGGGAGCTGTTTTTT	CASSQDRASGSNTGELFF
-	TRBJ2-3	TRBV7-9	many	TGTGCCAGCAGCCGAGATACGCAGTATTTT	CASSRDTQYF
-	TRBJ1-5	TRBV20-1	-	TGCAGTGCTACCCGGGTAGGGGCGTATAGCAATCAGCCCCAGCATTTT	CSATRVGAYSNQPQHF
-	TRBJ1-2	TRBV11-1	-	TGTGCCAGCAGCTTAGAGGAAAAGGGAACTTATGGCTACACCTTC	CASSLEEKGTYGYTF
-	TRBJ2-1	TRBV7-6	once	TGTGCCAGCAGCTTAAAATGGGGCTTTAATGATGAGCAGTTCTTC	CASSLKWGFNDEQFF
-	TRBJ2-3	TRBV12-3/TRBV12-4	-	TGTGCCAGCAAGGCGGGACCTAGCACAGATACGCAGTATTTT	CASKAGPSTDTQYF
TRBD2	TRBJ2-1	TRBV12-3/TRBV12-4	-	TGTGCCAGCAGTTTAAGGAACTCGGGACTAGCGGGGGGTGTCCAGTTCTTC	CASSLRNSGLAGGVQFF
TRBD1	TRBJ2-3	TRBV28	-	TGTGCCAGCAGCGACCCGGGACAGGTCACAGATACGCAGTATTTT	CASSDPGQVTDTQYF
-	TRBJ2-4	TRBV20-1	few	TGCAGTGCGCCCCCCAGGGTAGCCAAAAACATTCAGTACTTC	CSAPPRVAKNIQYF
TRBD1	TRBJ1-2	TRBV29-1	-	TGCAGCGTTGAAGACCGGGACAGGGTTCACTATGGCTACACCTTC	CSVEDRDRVHYGYTF
TRBD2	TRBJ2-3	TRBV5-4	few	TGTGCCAGCAGCTTGGCCTATGGGACTAGCGGGGGGGCGACAGATACGCAGTATTTT	CASSLAYGTSGGATDTQYF
TRBD2	TRBJ2-2	TRBV7-6	-	TGTGCCAGCAGAACACTAGCGGGAAAGGCCGGGGAGCTGTTTTTT	CASRTLAGKAGELFF